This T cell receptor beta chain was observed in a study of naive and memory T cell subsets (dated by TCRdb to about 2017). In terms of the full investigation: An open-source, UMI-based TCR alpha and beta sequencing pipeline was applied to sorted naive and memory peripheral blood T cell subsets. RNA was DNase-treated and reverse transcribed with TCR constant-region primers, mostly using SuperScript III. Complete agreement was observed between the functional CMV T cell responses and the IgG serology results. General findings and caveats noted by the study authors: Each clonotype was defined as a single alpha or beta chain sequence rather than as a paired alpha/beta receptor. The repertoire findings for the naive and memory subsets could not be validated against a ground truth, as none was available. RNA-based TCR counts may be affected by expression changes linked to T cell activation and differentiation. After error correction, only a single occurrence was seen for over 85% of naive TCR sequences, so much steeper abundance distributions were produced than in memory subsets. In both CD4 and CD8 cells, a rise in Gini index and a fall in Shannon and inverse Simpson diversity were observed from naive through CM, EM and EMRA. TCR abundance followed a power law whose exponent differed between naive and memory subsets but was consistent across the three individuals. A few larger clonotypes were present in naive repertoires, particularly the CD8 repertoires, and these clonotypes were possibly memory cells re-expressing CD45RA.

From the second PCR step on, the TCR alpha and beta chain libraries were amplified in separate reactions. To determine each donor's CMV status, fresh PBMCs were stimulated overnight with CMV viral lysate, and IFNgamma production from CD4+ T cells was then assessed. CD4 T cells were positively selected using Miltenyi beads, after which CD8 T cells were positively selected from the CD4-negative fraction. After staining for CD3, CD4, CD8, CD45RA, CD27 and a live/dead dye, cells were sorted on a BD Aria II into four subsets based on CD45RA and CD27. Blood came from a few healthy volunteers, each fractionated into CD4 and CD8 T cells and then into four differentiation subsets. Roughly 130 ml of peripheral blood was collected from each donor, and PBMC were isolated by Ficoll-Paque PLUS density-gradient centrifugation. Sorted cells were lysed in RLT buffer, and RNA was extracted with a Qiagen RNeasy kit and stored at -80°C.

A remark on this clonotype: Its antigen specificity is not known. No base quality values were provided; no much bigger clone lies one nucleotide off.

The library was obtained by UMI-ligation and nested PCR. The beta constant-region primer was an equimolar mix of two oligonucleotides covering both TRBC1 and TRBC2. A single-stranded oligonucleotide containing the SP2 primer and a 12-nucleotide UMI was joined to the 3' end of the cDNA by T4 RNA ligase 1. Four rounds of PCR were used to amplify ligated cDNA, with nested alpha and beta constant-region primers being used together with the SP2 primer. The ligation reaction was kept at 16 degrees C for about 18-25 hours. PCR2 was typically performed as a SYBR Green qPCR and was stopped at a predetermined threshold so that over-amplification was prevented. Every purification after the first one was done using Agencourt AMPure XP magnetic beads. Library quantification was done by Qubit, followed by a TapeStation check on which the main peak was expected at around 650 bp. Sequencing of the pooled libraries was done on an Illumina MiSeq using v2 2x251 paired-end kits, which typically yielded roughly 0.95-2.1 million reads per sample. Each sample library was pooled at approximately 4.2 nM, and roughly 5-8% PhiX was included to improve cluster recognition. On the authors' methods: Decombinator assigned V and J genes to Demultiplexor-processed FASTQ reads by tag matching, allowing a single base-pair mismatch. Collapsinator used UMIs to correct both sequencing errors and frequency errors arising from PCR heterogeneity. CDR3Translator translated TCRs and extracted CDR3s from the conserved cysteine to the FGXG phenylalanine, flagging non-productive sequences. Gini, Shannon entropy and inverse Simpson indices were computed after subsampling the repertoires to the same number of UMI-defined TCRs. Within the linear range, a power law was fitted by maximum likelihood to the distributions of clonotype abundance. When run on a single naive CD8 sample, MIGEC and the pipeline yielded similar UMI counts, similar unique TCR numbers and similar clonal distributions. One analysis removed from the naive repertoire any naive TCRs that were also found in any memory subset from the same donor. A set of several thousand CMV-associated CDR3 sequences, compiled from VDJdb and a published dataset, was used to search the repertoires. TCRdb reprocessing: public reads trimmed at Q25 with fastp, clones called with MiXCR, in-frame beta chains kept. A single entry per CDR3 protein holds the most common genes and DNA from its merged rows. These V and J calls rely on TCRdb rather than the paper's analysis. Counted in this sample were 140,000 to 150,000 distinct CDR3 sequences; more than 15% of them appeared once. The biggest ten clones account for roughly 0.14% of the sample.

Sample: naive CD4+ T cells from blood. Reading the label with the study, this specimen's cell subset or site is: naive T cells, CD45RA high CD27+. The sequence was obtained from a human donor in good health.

At the DNA level, the sequence is TGTGCCAGCAGGAAGGACAGGATCCCCCCCCTCCACTTT. Translated, this gives CASRKDRIPPLHF. The chain joins TRBV12-3 or TRBV12-4 to TRBJ1-6, with 7 central nucleotides matching TRBD1. V is cut back by 6 bases and J by 13 bases, with 9 bases in the junction unmatched. The CDR3 sequence holds 13 residues, the cysteine and phenylalanine included. Just CDR3 DNA is preserved here, 39 bases in frame from base 1.